This TCR beta chain is drawn from a study of cytomegalovirus exposure and HLA in healthy donors. Study outcomes and limitations: After further analysis at a later stage, 16,951 TCR beta sequences were associated with HLA alleles at 0.05 false discovery rate. Certain sequence variants were highly shared and formed a cluster, and this cluster was likely a sequencing artifact. The listing of roughly 160 TCR beta chains classed them as cytomegalovirus-associated.

PCR involved 60 Vbeta and 13 Jbeta primers. The protocol was immunoSEQ multiplex PCR, while the TCRdb copy is restricted to in-frame clones and leaves out a portion. The profile shows fewer than 80,000 clones, under 80% of them singletons. Of note for this clone: Antigen: not known.

Sequencing was performed on PBMCs. This clonotype was obtained from a woman in her forties or fifties in good health and CMV-seropositive.

CDR3 sequence: CASSLGPGWSYEQYF. CDR3 DNA: TGTGCCAGCAGCTTAGGGCCAGGGTGGTCCTACGAGCAGTACTTC. The rearrangement uses TRBV7-9 and TRBJ2-7; D might be TRBD1 (5 bases). V was shortened by 1 base and J by 1 base, with 11 bases between the two germline ends. The V gene's germline CDR1 is SEHNR and CDR2 FQNEAQ (reference sequence). The CDR3 is 15 amino acids.